This entry is about one T cell receptor beta chain. Its antigen is unknown. The data are from a study of T cell responses to AZD1222 COVID-19 vaccine. Study-wide results and caveats: Clonal diversity was possibly underestimated; the donors were predominantly white British and more often female.

Sequenced by immunoSEQ multiplex PCR; TCRdb stores in-frame clones only, minus some. The profile shows some 140,000 clones, over 85% of them singletons. The clonotype was recovered from an adult in good health. Sequencing used peripheral blood, obtained on day 0 of AZD1222 vaccination.

The CDR3 DNA reads TGTGCCAGCAGGGAGACAGGGGCCCACGAGCAGTACTTC. This gives the protein CASRETGAHEQYF. V is TRBV6-5 and J is TRBJ2-7; 8 positions match TRBD1. Germline assignment: CDR1 MNHEY and CDR2 SVGAGI. J lost 5 bases, V lost 6 bases, and 6 bases had no gene match. There are 13 residues in the CDR3.